This T cell receptor (beta chain) appears in the sequencing data of a study of cytomegalovirus exposure and HLA in healthy donors (dated by TCRdb to about 2017). For the wider study: In an earlier analysis of 450 to 750 of the donors, 276 Gb of sequence data and 117 million unique TCR beta sequences from 150 million to 200 million T cells were reported. All discovery cohort repertoires had been generated using a single sequencing platform. Approximately 310 gigabases of sequencing data and some 85 million unique TCR sequences were included in an early release covering about 700 HLA-typed donors. HLA typing covered class I and class II loci at four-digit resolution. Besides the first cohort of approximately 710 subjects, a separate validation cohort made up of over a hundred different subjects was used. Donor age, sex, ethnicity and CMV serostatus were collected together with the repertoire data. Typing coverage varied by locus: about 629-630 donors for A, B, C, DRB1 and DQB1; roughly 500 for DQA1; about 590 for DPA1; some 470 for DPB1. The study used immunosequencing to profile the T cell repertoires of approximately 640 subjects and linked those repertoires to cytomegalovirus serostatus. Of the approximately 370 genotyped donors, 75% to 85% were placed in the genetic ancestry cluster associated with self-reported Caucasian donors. A later genetic analysis took genome-wide SNP genotypes for about 65% of the 666 donors and used that subset as a discovery cohort. Rather than using new phenotypic data, the later analysis identified candidate immune exposures from TCR beta sequences and from how often those sequences occurred across donors. A later analysis re-examined previously published TCR beta repertoires from more than 550 donors and added high-resolution HLA genotyping to investigate patterns of TCR occurrence. To predict cytomegalovirus infection status, the study combined high-throughput TCR immunosequencing, statistical association of individual TCRs with disease status, and machine learning. A few DR-DQ haplotypes were treated as single units for association and clustering because of strong linkage in the cohort. The study aimed to test whether cataloging public T cell receptors could reveal signatures of past pathogen exposure. An earlier analysis of fewer than 750 of the donors used high-throughput TCR beta sequencing to judge whether each TCR beta V gene segment behaved as functional or pseudogenic. Among around 400 genotyped donors of the cohort, an average of approximately 200,000 unique TCR beta nucleotide sequences was sequenced per donor, of which about 19% were non-productive.

Points on this clone: Its antigen is not yet known. Nothing much larger sits one base from this clone, and base qualities are not available.

What the research found in general, with its limitations: Across donors, most TCR sequences were observed very rarely, whereas some public TCRs were present in many individuals. The sequencing pipeline was judged likely to have produced a cluster of highly shared sequence variants as a technical artifact. The 87-base-pair reads could not distinguish some IMGT-functional V segments, including TRBV6-2 and TRBV6-3, so those segments were excluded. A total of about 150 TCR beta chains were listed by the study as associated with cytomegalovirus. The classifier was reported to diagnose cytomegalovirus status with high specificity and sensitivity in both the original and validation cohorts. A few of the identified cytomegalovirus-associated TCR beta chains were confirmed in vitro to be specific for cytomegalovirus antigens. A further reported finding was that TCR beta sequences accurately predicted the HLA-A and HLA-B alleles for most subjects in the first cohort. Compared with the approximately 710-donor mean, donors in an Asian-associated ancestry cluster had fewer N-insertions in productive TCRs, according to a later genetic analysis. A later genetic analysis associated a missense DCLRE1C variant with V-gene and J-gene trimming of TCR beta chains, and an independent cohort replicated the association. A later analysis found that HLA-associated TCR beta chains were more clonally expanded and had lower generation probabilities than equally common non-associated chains. In a later analysis, the rate of TCR association differed among HLA loci, with DRB1 alleles having the most associated TCRs and HLA-C alleles having the fewest. Presence/absence analyses assumed roughly uniform sequencing depth across donors, an assumption that may not hold. In a later analysis, most CMV-associated TCR beta chains were found to appear HLA-restricted, with HLA associations seemingly driven largely by CMV exposure. Only TCR beta chains were sequenced in this cohort, and the absence of alpha or paired-chain data limited detectable features. The only immune exposure information available for the cohort was CMV serostatus. It was suggested by the authors that the approach could potentially be generalized to other disease states and immunological phenotypes. HLA typing was unavailable for some donors at each locus, so association tests used only the typed subset. Because counts were too low, approximately 18 rarely observed V segments, including chromosome 9 orphons, were excluded from the earlier analysis of about 500 of the donors. In an earlier analysis of roughly 560 of the donors, most TCR beta V segments were observed in productive rearrangements about 87% or about 30% of the time, broadly matching IMGT annotations. Assigning TCR associations to individual alleles was difficult when HLA alleles, especially DR and DQ, strongly co-occurred. Correlated functional status among segregating V segments might reflect linkage disequilibrium, but an unknown experimental factor could not be ruled out. A later analysis reported that several top co-occurrence clusters appeared linked to parvovirus B19, influenza, CMV and Epstein-Barr virus. In a later analysis, 16,951 TCR beta sequences were associated with specific HLA alleles at a false discovery rate of 0.05.

The library came from the immunoSEQ multiplex PCR assay. A mixture of 60 forward primers for TCR Vbeta segments and 13 reverse primers for TCR Jbeta segments was used in the multiplex PCR. The CDR3 region of rearranged TCR beta genes was amplified from genomic DNA with a multiplex PCR assay. On the Illumina HiSeq System, the amplified TCR beta libraries were sequenced as 87-base-pair reads. The authors' analysis ran thus. In a later analysis, some 80 million unique TCR beta chains were counted across the 500 to 850 repertoires, and roughly 10 million of these chains were shared by at least two donors. A nearest-neighbor algorithm error-corrected the raw reads and collapsed the reads into unique sequences, merging closely related sequences to remove PCR and sequencing errors. CDR3 sequences were aligned to IMGT reference sequences to assign V, D and J gene segments. For a sequence to be retained, a match of at least six nucleotides was required to both a V gene segment and a J gene segment. Rearrangements were classified as productive when the CDR3 lacked stop codons and remained in frame with V and J, and all other rearrangements were classified as non-productive. Following IMGT convention, CDR3 was defined as the stretch from the second conserved V-encoded cysteine to the conserved J-encoded phenylalanine. Sequences without an unambiguous match to a single V gene segment were excluded from the earlier analysis of a few hundred of the donors. In an earlier analysis of approximately 590 of the donors, V segments were called functional above 56.7% productive rearrangements and were called segregating when the between-donor standard deviation exceeded 5%. To diagnose cytomegalovirus status from the catalog of TCR beta chain sequences, a statistical classification framework was built. V and J gene assignment, in a later analysis, came from comparing TCR nucleotide sequences with IMGT/GENE-DB human TR gene sequences. Using the TCRdist pipeline, a later analysis assigned CDR3 sequences along with most-parsimonious VDJ recombination scenarios. In a later analysis, every TCR beta chain was defined by the combination of its CDR3 amino acid sequence and its V-gene family, and reads without a unique V-gene family were dropped. To address suspected cross-contamination and a sequencing artifact, a later analysis removed 592 highly shared, low-generation-probability nucleotide sequences. In a later analysis, a clonal expansion index was calculated for each public chain from normalized within-repertoire ranks of inferred template counts. In a later analysis, generation probabilities were computed with a VDJ recombination model fitted to out-of-frame rearrangements, and the resulting probabilities were checked against IGoR. In a later analysis, hypergeometric tests were used to score TCR-TCR, TCR-HLA and TCR-CMV co-occurrence, with a repertoire-size bias correction applied to TCR pairs. In a later analysis, false discovery rates were estimated by permuting HLA or CMV assignments 20 times. A later analysis grouped co-occurring TCRs with DBSCAN, adding TCRdist sequence similarity when clustering within HLA-allele-positive subsets. Co-occurrence clustering excluded repertoires with fewer than 30,000 or more than 120,000 public chains, plus five with anomalous nucleotide sharing. This immuneACCESS table, as held by TCRdb, lists in-frame sequences with V and J called but not all clones. Of the missing ones, under half trace to an unresolved V gene in checked studies; the others have no known cause. V and J calls and clone size are copied from that table; D and trimming were computed from the DNA. The sample includes 140,000 or so clones, with about three quarters observed a single time. About 1.7% of the sample rests with the top ten.

V has 0 bases trimmed and J has 3 bases trimmed; junction bases matching no gene number 6. The CDR3 starts with the cysteine, ends with the phenylalanine, and has 17 residues. Of all the DNA, just the CDR3 is kept, 51 bases in frame from base 1. The germline V gene (reference sequence) sets CDR1 to SGHNT and CDR2 to YYREEE. The cohort consisted of 600 to 700 healthy bone marrow donors. At the time of sampling, every cohort member was nominally healthy, though immune exposures that went unrecorded were likely present. The donor was CMV seronegative and belonged to the group of 320 or so seronegative cohort members. A peripheral blood sample was collected from each donor, and TCR beta sequencing was performed on peripheral blood mononuclear cells. Genomic DNA was extracted from the blood cell samples with the Qiagen DNeasy Blood Extraction Kit.

The rearrangement combines TRBV5-4 with TRBJ2-1, with 10 bases aligning to TRBD2. This clonotype originated in a woman in her thirties in good health and CMV-seronegative. The sequenced sample consisted of PBMCs. The bases are TGTGCCAGCAGCTTGGATCAGCGGGGGGGCATCTACAATGAGCAGTTCTTC. Its protein product is CASSLDQRGGIYNEQFF.